This TCR beta chain is from a study of CD8 T cells in Susac syndrome. RNA, at about 0.5 to 1 ug, was reverse transcribed with random hexamers. An immunoSEQ multiplex PCR generated amplified TCR beta CDR3 products spanning 54 Vbeta and 13 Jbeta. TCRdb recomputed calls from the immunoSEQ multiplex PCR reads with MiXCR, one row per CDR3 protein. The table has roughly 200,000 distinct CDR3 sequences, around 95% seen once. Study outcomes and limitations: An acknowledgment was made by the study that its TCR sequencing and HLA analysis involved relatively few individuals.

Relapsing-remitting disease, either stable or active, was present in the treatment-naive patients who were the multiple sclerosis controls. Negative isolation yielded CD8+ and CD4+ T cells; FACS enriched TEMRA cells. Germline V CDR1 and CDR2: MDHEN, SYDVKM. This CDR3 is 12 amino acids long. The V end lost 5 bases, the J end lost 6 bases, and 11 bases lay between the germline ends. This clonotype showed up just once. The antigen is not known. The sample was CD4+ T cells from PBMCs. This chain links TRBV28 with TRBJ2-7, with D possibly TRBD1 on 6 matching bases. This clonotype originated in a human donor with multiple sclerosis. The CDR3 DNA reads as TGTGCCAGCAGTCACGACAGGTTCGAGCAGTACTTC. Its translation is CASSHDRFEQYF. The whole variable domain, remainder taken from reference TRBV28 and TRBJ2-7, is DVKVTQSSRYLVKRTGEKVFLECVQDMDHENMFWYRQDPGLGLRLIYFSYDVKMKEKGDIPEGYSVSREKKERFSLILESASTNQTSMYLCASSHDRFEQYFGPGTRLTVT.